Given below is one T cell receptor beta chain in context. Donors counted as nominally healthy when sampled, yet unrecorded immune exposures were likely. With 9 bases removed from V and 5 bases from J, the gap between germline ends came to 17 bases. This CDR3 is built from 14 residues. In germline, CDR1 is MNHEY, CDR2 SMNVEV (reference sequence). The record originates from a study of cytomegalovirus exposure and HLA in healthy donors. Study at large: The study's early data release held tens of millions of unique TCRs from HLA-typed donors.

The primer mix had 60 Vbeta and 13 Jbeta primers. Only in-frame clones appear in the TCRdb table, and some are missing; sequencing was by immunoSEQ multiplex PCR. The data show 200,000 to 250,000 clones, and the top ten clones hold under 1%. This TCR was sampled from a woman aged 25 to 39 in good health and CMV-seropositive. The chain joins TRBV27 to TRBJ2-1, with D maybe TRBD2 (5 bases). Sequenced material: PBMCs. This chain's CDR3 is CASLRSGWNNEQFF. The DNA for the CDR3 is TGTGCCAGTTTGAGATCGGGGTGGAACAATGAGCAGTTCTTC.